These T cell receptor beta chains were read from a single sample in a study of blood T cell repertoires in COVID-19. Sequenced by immunoSEQ multiplex PCR; TCRdb stores in-frame clones only, minus some. This sample has 400,000 or so clones, with over 75% found just once. Sequencing was performed on PBMCs or T cells enriched from blood (not recorded which). These receptors were taken from a man younger than 40 who had recovered from COVID-19. Each CDR3 is given with its conserved first and last residue. A D gene is named only where the DNA matches it firmly.

j_call	v_call	d_call	cdr3_aa
TRBJ2-1	TRBV25-1	NA	CASMRDYNEQFF
TRBJ1-1	TRBV19	NA	CASSRAKPLNTEAFF
TRBJ1-1	TRBV30	NA	CAWSVSFNTEAFF
TRBJ2-7	TRBV6-5	TRBD1	CASSSTGTGFYEQYF
TRBJ1-6	TRBV7-9	TRBD1	CASSSEQGGRGSPLHF
TRBJ2-7	TRBV4-1	TRBD1	CASSPDRAVGEQYF
TRBJ1-1	TRBV7-2	TRBD1	CASSLTGGPTEAFF
TRBJ1-4	TRBV5-1	TRBD1	CASSLGGRGTGVEKLFF
TRBJ2-1	TRBV18	NA	CASSPQGNNEQFF
TRBJ2-4	TRBV5-6	NA	CASRYRIRGSGKNIQYF
TRBJ2-1	TRBV6-5	TRBD2	CASSSASGSGDEQFF
TRBJ2-7	TRBV15	TRBD2	CATSGGLAGSSYEQYF
TRBJ2-2	TRBV25-1	TRBD1	CASIQTGTTGELFF
TRBJ2-1	TRBV4-1	NA	CASSPWDTDNEQFF
TRBJ2-7	TRBV14	TRBD2	CASSQASGSSYEQYF
TRBJ1-1	TRBV14	NA	CASSQKQKEWPGVSGTEAFF
TRBJ1-1	TRBV7-9	TRBD1	CASSWGDRSGAFF
TRBJ1-1	TRBV14	NA	CASSQGGKAFF
TRBJ1-1	TRBV12-3/TRBV12-4	NA	CASSSGVHGAFF
TRBJ1-3	TRBV29-1	NA	CSVGGRDSGNTIYF
TRBJ2-1	TRBV5-6	NA	CASSPPGGAPSYNEQFF
TRBJ1-1	TRBV12-2	NA	CASRQGSGTEAFF
TRBJ2-6	TRBV2	NA	CASSDSSGANVLTF
TRBJ1-1	TRBV5-6	NA	CASSLFGAEAFF
TRBJ2-7	TRBV12-3/TRBV12-4	NA	CASSHAGTYEQYF
TRBJ2-7	TRBV29-1	TRBD1	CSGQGWNSYEQYF
TRBJ1-6	TRBV28	TRBD1	CATRQGSSYNSPLHF
TRBJ1-5	TRBV19	NA	CASSTTDSNQPQHF
TRBJ2-7	TRBV6-5	TRBD1	CASNPWGQGPYEQYF
TRBJ2-2	TRBV5-4	TRBD2	CASSLAPATSGRDTGELFF
TRBJ1-6	TRBV19	NA	CASRAGTNLISPLHF
TRBJ1-5	TRBV19	NA	CASSIRTHSNQPQHF
TRBJ1-6	TRBV5-1	TRBD1	CASSLSGTGDSPLHF
TRBJ2-3	TRBV4-1	TRBD2	CASSLSPAIHQLGGRANTQYF
TRBJ1-6	TRBV5-8	TRBD1	CASSWDSPSSPLHF
TRBJ1-2	TRBV27	NA	CASSLQGLDGYTF
TRBJ1-5	TRBV18	TRBD1	CASSFGTGANQPQHF
TRBJ2-7	TRBV13	TRBD2	CASSPTSGSQYEQYF
TRBJ1-5	TRBV19	TRBD1	CASSIRLGQGSNQPQHF
TRBJ2-1	TRBV5-1	TRBD1	CASSDGTGTYNEQFF
TRBJ2-1	TRBV7-9	TRBD2	CASSLEAGGHNEQFF
TRBJ1-4	TRBV2	NA	CATRRTATNEKLFF
TRBJ2-5	TRBV28	NA	CASRSRESAQETQYF
TRBJ1-5	TRBV28	NA	CASSLGGALQVRNQPQHF
TRBJ1-3	TRBV29-1	NA	CSVQGGGNTIYF
TRBJ1-2	TRBV28	TRBD1	CASEPDRGLNYGYTF
TRBJ2-4	TRBV7-9	TRBD2	CASTTGGGRAKNIQYF
TRBJ2-1	TRBV29-1	TRBD1	CSVDLTGGMNEQFF